The 31 T cell receptor beta chains given below trace back to one sample, sequenced in a study of CD8+CD57+ T cells in acquired aplastic anemia. Investigators profiled TCR beta VDJ and CDR3 from genomic DNA template. TCRdb passed the reads through MiXCR, listing each CDR3 protein once. This sample has some 410,000 distinct CDR3 sequences, with 60% to 80% found just once. Sequenced: sorted CD4+, CD8+, or CD8+CD57+ T cells (not recorded which) from PBMCs. Receptors were obtained from a human donor in good health, serving as a control.

In DNA form, the CDR3 reads TGTGCCAGCAGCGTATACACAAGCGGCTATGGCTACACCTTC. It is translated as CASSVYTSGYGYTF. The chain carries TRBV9 and TRBJ1-2; no reliable D call. The CDR3 contains 14 residues. V lost 1 base and J lost 4, with 11 bases in between. From germline, CDR1 is SGDLS and CDR2 YYNGEE.

The V call is TRBV7-3, the J call TRBJ2-2, with D possibly being TRBD1 (6 bases). The CDR3 runs 15 residues. Per germline, CDR1 SGHTA and CDR2 FQGTGA. Trimming stripped 5 bases from V and 5 bases from J, with 15 bases between. In DNA form, the CDR3 reads TGTGCCAGCAGCCCGCGACAGGCAGGAACCGGGGAGCTGTTTTTT. Protein: CASSPRQAGTGELFF. The entire variable domain, with the rest obtained from reference TRBV7-3 and TRBJ2-2, is as follows: GAGVSQTPSNKVTEKGKYVELRCDPISGHTALYWYRQSLGQGPEFLIYFQGTGAADDSGLPNDRFFAVRPEGSVSTLKIQRTERGDSAVYLCASSPRQAGTGELFFGEGSRLTVL.

This clonotype came up many times. This chain uses TRBV27 with TRBJ1-2; D unresolved. CDR3 length: 12 residues. Germline V gene lookup returns CDR1 MNHEY and CDR2 SMNVEV (reference sequence). V was clipped by 4 bases and J by 5 bases, with 8 bases between them. CDR3 sequence: CASSSGVYGYTF. The CDR3 bases are TGTGCCAGCAGTTCTGGAGTGTATGGCTACACCTTC.

V usage is TRBV20-1 and J usage is TRBJ1-6; D is uncertain. In germline, CDR1 is DFQATT, CDR2 SNEGSKA (reference sequence). Trimming took 1 base from V and 15 from J, leaving 16 bases between them. This CDR3 spans 13 amino acids. The CDR3 coding sequence is TGCAGTGCTAGAGGCAGCGCGGCGGGCGTCCTCCACTTT. It yields the protein CSARGSAAGVLHF.

Comments on this clonotype: Here the CDR3 omits its conserved ending phenylalanine or tryptophan, so a read error is the likely source. No DNA is shown, since the ends of the CDR3 on it are uncertain; the CDR3 is the one TCRdb lists. V gene TRBV9 combines with J gene TRBJ1-2; the table's D call TRBD1 went unverified against the DNA. The germline CDR1 and CDR2 sequences are SGDLS and YYNGEE. A total of 13 residues make up the CDR3, ends included. CDR3 protein: CASNRDRDGGYTL.

V is TRBV19 and J is TRBJ1-2; D unclear. This CDR3 comprises 12 residues. The V end lost 3 bases, the J end lost 8 bases, and 10 bases lay between the germline ends. Germline V gene lookup returns CDR1 LNHDA and CDR2 SQIVND (reference sequence). CDR3 region: CASSIRGDGYTF. The CDR3 nucleotides are TGTGCCAGTAGTATCCGGGGTGACGGCTACACCTTC.

This clonotype has at least ten counts. CDR3 loop: CASSTFKRDGYTF. As DNA, the CDR3 is TGTGCCAGCAGCACCTTCAAAAGGGATGGCTACACCTTC. The V gene is TRBV11-2, the J gene TRBJ1-2; D ambiguous. V lost 5 bases and J 6 bases, leaving 13 bases between the germline ends. CDR3 length: 13 amino acids. Germline lookup yields CDR1 SGHAT and CDR2 FQNNGV.

This chain connects TRBV20-1 to TRBJ2-7; D might be TRBD1 (6 bases). The V gene's germline CDR1 is DFQATT and CDR2 SNEGSKA (reference sequence). This CDR3 contains 15 residues. V lost 5 bases and J lost 1, with 18 bases in between. The CDR3 DNA follows: TGCAGTGCTGGGGGACAAGCGAATCAGTCCTACGAGCAGTACTTC. Residues: CSAGGQANQSYEQYF.

This clonotype was counted at least ten times. This chain links TRBV7-2 with TRBJ2-5; 11 bases agree with TRBD2. Trimming took 1 base from V and 4 from J; bases not matched to a gene: 8. There are 17 residues in the CDR3. The germline V gene has CDR1 SGHTA and CDR2 FQGNSA. The CDR3: CASSLVRSGGAVETQYF. The CDR3 DNA sequence: TGTGCCAGCAGCTTAGTTCGTAGCGGGGGGGCAGTAGAGACCCAGTACTTC.

The rearrangement links TRBV5-1 to TRBJ1-2; no definite D call. The CDR3 totals 16 residues. The V gene's germline CDR1 is SGHRS and CDR2 YFSETQ. The germline V and J ends were trimmed by 4 bases and 4 bases, with 20 bases remaining between them. The CDR3 region has the DNA TGCGCCAGCAGCCTCCCTGAGGCTAGCGGACTCTATGGCTACACCTTC. Translated, it gives CASSLPEASGLYGYTF.

The gene calls are TRBV20-1 and TRBJ2-3; D is ambiguous. The CDR3 is made up of 13 amino acids. V lost 4 bases and J lost 2, with 10 bases in between. Germline-derived CDR1 and CDR2 are DFQATT and SNEGSKA (reference sequence). The CDR3 loop is CSATSYHTDTQYF. The CDR3 nucleotides are TGCAGTGCTACCAGCTACCACACAGATACGCAGTATTTT.

Of note for this clonotype: Germline is not matched at one junction end, which may reflect a read error. The chain couples TRBV10-3 to TRBJ2-7; TRBD2 aligns across 7 bases. The V gene's germline CDR1 is ENHRY and CDR2 SYGVKD. The CDR3 loop spans 11 amino acids. The CDR3 here is CGIAGGSEQYF. The CDR3 DNA reads as TGTGGCATCGCCGGGGGGAGCGAGCAGTACTTC.

The chain carries TRBV20-1 and TRBJ2-5, with TRBD2 as a possible D gene (5 bases). The CDR3 sequence is 13 residues long. Germline loops: CDR1 DFQATT, CDR2 SNEGSKA (reference sequence). Trimming left V 6 bases short and J 5 bases short, with 16 bases between. CDR3 sequence (DNA): TGCAGTGCCTCCGCCCCGGGGAAGGAGACCCAGTACTTC. This encodes CSASAPGKETQYF.

V gene TRBV7-9 combines with J gene TRBJ2-5; no clear D. Germline CDR1 is SEHNR and CDR2 is FQNEAQ (reference sequence). The CDR3 totals 13 residues. V lost 5 bases and J 5 bases, leaving 12 bases between the germline ends. The CDR3 protein is CASSQDSRETQYF. The CDR3, as DNA: TGTGCCAGCAGCCAAGATTCCCGGGAGACCCAGTACTTC.

CDR3 loop: CASSVTSSTHNNEQFF. The CDR3 DNA reads TGTGCCAGCAGCGTAACCTCCTCGACACACAACAATGAGCAGTTCTTC. This chain uses TRBV11-2 with TRBJ2-1, with D unresolved. Trimming cost V 5 bases and J 5 bases, with 19 bases left between them. Germline loops: CDR1 SGHAT, CDR2 FQNNGV. This CDR3 has 16 amino acids.

The rearrangement uses TRBV7-2 and TRBJ1-2, with D possibly matching TRBD1 (5 bases). V was pared by 5 bases and J by 11 bases, with 15 bases between. This CDR3 has 12 residues. Looked up from germline, CDR1 is SGHTA and CDR2 is FQGNSA. CDR3: CASSAQGTQYTF. The CDR3 bases are TGTGCCAGCAGCGCCCAAGGGACCCAGTACACCTTC.

A note on this clonotype: A much larger clone is a single base away; this may be a read error. This chain links TRBV20-1 with TRBJ1-4, with a tentative D call TRBD1 (5 bases). Germline V gene lookup returns CDR1 DFQATT and CDR2 SNEGSKA (reference sequence). This CDR3 spans 15 amino acids. The CDR3 DNA reads TGCAGTGCTAGAGATCCCAGGGCAACTAATGAAAAACTGTCTTTT. Its protein is CSARDPRATNEKLSF.

The V and J genes are TRBV29-1 and TRBJ2-1; either TRBD1 or TRBD2 may supply D (5 bases each). The CDR3 is 15 amino acids. Trimming removed 4 bases at V and 6 bases at J, with 19 bases between. The germline V gene has CDR1 SQVTM and CDR2 ANQGSEA. Here the CDR3 DNA reads TGCAGCGTTGTCGGTCTAGGGTGGGGGTCCAATGAGCAGTTCTTC. This translates into CSVVGLGWGSNEQFF.

Worth noting for this clonotype: A read error is likely, as this CDR3 ends without the conserved phenylalanine or tryptophan. The DNA is left out, because the CDR3 cannot be placed on it with certainty; the CDR3 is given as TCRdb lists it. The V gene is TRBV7-2, the J gene TRBJ2-7; the table assigns TRBD1, which was not confirmed against the DNA. Termini included, the CDR3 measures 13 amino acids. Looked up from germline, CDR1 is SGHTA and CDR2 is FQGNSA. The CDR3 loop is CASSLAGTKPGDQ.

The gene calls are TRBV11-2 and TRBJ2-1, with D possibly TRBD1 on 5 matching bases. The length of the CDR3 is 15 residues. The V end lost 3 bases, the J end lost 1 base, and 10 bases lay between the germline ends. The germline V gene has CDR1 SGHAT and CDR2 FQNNGV. The CDR3 bases are TGTGCCAGCAGCTTTCAGGGTGGGTCCTACAATGAGCAGTTCTTC. Amino acid sequence: CASSFQGGSYNEQFF.

Remarks on this clonotype: The junction differs from germline at one of its ends, possibly a read error. V is TRBV9 and J is TRBJ1-2; D gene ambiguous. This CDR3 spans 13 amino acids. Per germline, CDR1 SGDLS and CDR2 YYNGEE. The CDR3 loop is CASSTRTSSYEQF. Written as DNA, the CDR3 is TGCGCCAGCAGCACCAGGACTAGTTCCTACGAGCAGTTC.

This chain uses TRBV7-2 with TRBJ1-5, with D unclear. Trimming pared 1 base from V and 4 bases from J, leaving 20 bases between. CDR1 SGHTA and CDR2 FQGNSA come from the germline V gene. The CDR3 loop spans 18 amino acids. The CDR3 DNA is TGTGCCAGCAGCTTAGTGCGGAGGGCACCGCCTACGAATCAGCCCCAGCATTTT. Amino acid sequence: CASSLVRRAPPTNQPQHF.

This clonotype was picked up many times. CDR3 DNA sequence: TGTGCCATCAGAGATCAGGGGGCGGGCGGCTACACCTTC. Translation gives CAIRDQGAGGYTF. This chain links TRBV10-3 with TRBJ1-2; 8 positions match TRBD1. Trimming cost V 6 bases and J 8 bases; bases outside gene matches: 8. The CDR3 spans 13 residues. The germline CDR1 and CDR2 sequences are ENHRY and SYGVKD.

For this clonotype: The conserved phenylalanine or tryptophan is not found at the CDR3 terminus, so this likely reflects a read error. It is unclear where the CDR3 begins or ends on the DNA, so no DNA is shown, and the CDR3 is as TCRdb lists it. The CDR3 here is CASRVGRLDVQDCGPC. This chain uses TRBV2 with TRBJ1-2. The CDR3 sequence runs 16 residues, both termini included. Germline CDR1 and CDR2: SNHLY and FYNNEI.

The chain couples TRBV19 to TRBJ2-1; D is uncertain. This CDR3 comprises 14 residues. The ends were cut back, 6 bases at V and 6 bases at J, with 15 bases in the middle. CDR1 and CDR2 (germline): LNHDA, SQIVND (reference sequence). The CDR3 here is CASSQSTNGNEQFF. The CDR3, as DNA: TGTGCCAGTAGCCAGTCTACGAATGGCAATGAGCAGTTCTTC.

This clonotype was picked up a small number of times. V is TRBV10-3 and J is TRBJ1-1; the match to TRBD1 covers 9 bases. V shed 0 bases and J 2 bases; nucleotides not matched to a gene: 1. The CDR3 has 15 amino acids. Germline V CDR1 and CDR2: ENHRY, SYGVKD. The CDR3 sequence: CAISESGQGNTEAFF. As DNA, the CDR3 is TGTGCCATCAGTGAGTCGGGACAGGGTAACACTGAAGCTTTCTTT.

This clonotype appeared a single time. Because it lacks the conserved phenylalanine or tryptophan at the end, this CDR3 is likely a read error. The limits of the CDR3 on the DNA are not certain, so only TCRdb's listed CDR3 is given. The genes are TRBV19 and TRBJ1-6. Germline V gene sequence: CDR1 LNHDA, CDR2 SQIVND (reference sequence). The CDR3 length is 16 residues, termini included. Here the CDR3 reads CASSLPMNTQAFFVQV.

Note on this clonotype: This is likely a read error, given that the CDR3 carries no conserved phenylalanine or tryptophan at its end. The limits of the CDR3 on the DNA are not certain, so only TCRdb's listed CDR3 is given. The J gene is TRBJ1-3, the V gene TRBV19; the table's TRBD1 call for D was not verified on the DNA. Germline V lookup: CDR1 LNHDA, CDR2 SQIVND (reference sequence). Inclusive of both ends, the CDR3 amounts to 16 amino acids. CDR3 loop: CASSVQGAREQYPGPV.

This clonotype was observed at least ten times. This sequence joins TRBV5-1 and TRBJ1-1; weak D call: TRBD1 (5 bases). The germline V gene has CDR1 SGHRS and CDR2 YFSETQ. The CDR3 loop spans 15 amino acids. Between the trimmed V and J ends, which lost 4 bases and 1 base, there was a span of 14 bases. The CDR3 spells CASSPVWGENTEAFF. Written as DNA, the CDR3 is TGCGCCAGCAGCCCCGTTTGGGGCGAGAACACTGAAGCTTTCTTT.

In this sample, this clonotype turned up many times. The V gene is TRBV29-1, the J gene TRBJ1-2, with a tentative D call TRBD1 (5 bases). The CDR3 length is 16 residues. Trimming stripped 0 bases from V and 4 bases from J, with 18 bases between. Germline-derived CDR1 and CDR2 are SQVTM and ANQGSEA. CDR3 in DNA: TGCAGCGTTGAAGATCTGGAGGGGAGGAGTATCTATGGCTACACCTTC. Residues: CSVEDLEGRSIYGYTF.

V and J are TRBV7-9 and TRBJ2-7, with 11 bases fitting TRBD2. The J segment lost 2 bases and the V segment lost 1 base, leaving 1 base of the junction unmatched. The CDR3 consists of 15 residues. The V gene's germline CDR1 is SEHNR and CDR2 FQNEAQ (reference sequence). The DNA for the CDR3 is TGTGCCAGCAGCTTAGTGACTAGCGGGGCCTACGAGCAGTACTTC. Its translation is CASSLVTSGAYEQYF.